This T cell receptor (beta chain) is drawn from a study of T cell changes during pregnancy in multiple sclerosis. Using immunoSEQ multiplex PCR, the repertoire was profiled, and TCRdb retains in-frame clones only, with some absent. Among 65,000 to 85,000 clones listed, roughly 90% were seen once. The source of this sequence is a female donor with multiple sclerosis, enrolled in a pregnancy study. The sequencing used peripheral blood, collected in the third trimester of pregnancy.

CDR3 DNA: TGTGCCAGCAGCTTCCATCGGGACACCTTACCCGGGGAGCTGTTTTTT. Its translation is CASSFHRDTLPGELFF. This chain connects TRBV5-4 to TRBJ2-2; D is possibly TRBD1 (6 bases). V lost 2 bases to trimming and J lost 6 bases, with 17 bases between them. The CDR3 length is 16 residues. Germline CDR1 SGHNT, CDR2 YYREEE (reference sequence).